This T cell receptor (beta chain) was captured in a study of patients and donors after allogeneic stem cell transplantation. This CDR3 has 20 amino acids. The V gene end was trimmed by 4 bases and the J gene end by 0 bases; junction bases not matched to a gene: 17. The germline V gene has CDR1 SQVTM and CDR2 ANQGSEA. TCRdb fed the RT-PCR reads into MiXCR, producing one record per CDR3 protein. The sample lists approximately 410,000 distinct CDR3 sequences, more than 15% occurring once. This TCR was sampled from a human donor who was either an allogeneic HSCT recipient or a stem cell or donor lymphocyte infusion donor (not recorded which). It is not recorded whose cells these are; they may come from a transplant donor. The rearrangement joins TRBV29-1 to TRBJ1-3; 11 nucleotides agree with TRBD1. The sequencing input was blood, either unsorted or a sorted T cell fraction (not recorded which). The CDR3 nucleotides read TGCAGCGTTGCTTACAGTCCGGGACAGGGGGTAGGGGGCTCTGGAAACACCATATATTTT. Protein sequence: CSVAYSPGQGVGGSGNTIYF. Drawing the rest from reference TRBV29-1 and TRBJ1-3, the complete variable domain is SAVISQKPSRDICQRGTSLTIQCQVDSQVTMMFWYRQQPGQSLTLIATANQGSEATYESGFVIDKFPISRPNLTFSTLTVSNMSPEDSSIYLCSVAYSPGQGVGGSGNTIYFGEGSWLTVV.